This TCR beta chain is drawn from a study of blood T cell repertoires in COVID-19. Whole-study context: The United States, Italy and Spain were the sources of the acute and convalescent COVID-19 samples. PBMCs, B-cell-depleted T cells, or T cells were the source of the cDNA or gDNA that made up the material.

Produced via immunoSEQ multiplex PCR; TCRdb's table is partial and in-frame only. The sample lists approximately 250,000 clones, over 70% occurring once. Germline lookup yields CDR1 SGHDT and CDR2 YYEEEE. This CDR3 is 13 amino acids long. Trimming stripped 5 bases from V and 3 bases from J, with 11 bases between. During active infection, Seattle patients enrolled and were then monitored through disease. The sequencing sample was made of peripheral blood. This sequence was found in a woman in her 70s with COVID-19, enrolled during active disease. J is TRBJ1-1 and V is TRBV5-6; D gene uncertain. CDR3 DNA sequence: TGTGCCAGCAGTCTTACACCCGACACTGAAGCTTTCTTT. This codes for CASSLTPDTEAFF.